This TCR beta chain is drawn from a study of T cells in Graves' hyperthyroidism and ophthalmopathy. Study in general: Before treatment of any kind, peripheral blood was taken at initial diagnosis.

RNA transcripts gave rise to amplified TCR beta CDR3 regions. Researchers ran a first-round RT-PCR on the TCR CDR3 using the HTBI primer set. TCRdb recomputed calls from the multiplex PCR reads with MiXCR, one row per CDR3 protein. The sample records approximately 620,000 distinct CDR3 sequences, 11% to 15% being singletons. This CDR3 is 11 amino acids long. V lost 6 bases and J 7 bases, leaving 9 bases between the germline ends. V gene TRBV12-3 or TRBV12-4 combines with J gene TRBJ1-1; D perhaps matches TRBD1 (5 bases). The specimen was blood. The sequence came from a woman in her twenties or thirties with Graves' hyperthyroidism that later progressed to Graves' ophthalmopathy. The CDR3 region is CASSYRLEAFF. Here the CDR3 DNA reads TGTGCCAGCAGCTACAGGCTTGAAGCTTTCTTT.